This T cell receptor (beta chain) comes out of a study of T cell responses to AZD1222 COVID-19 vaccine. This clone has only a few counts. Its target is not known. Germline V CDR1 and CDR2: LGHNA, YNFKEQ. The CDR3 contains 17 residues. V lost 1 base, J lost 5 bases, and 9 bases stayed unmatched. Study outcomes and limitations: Donors were mostly white British, more females; clonal diversity possibly underestimated. Elevations in Spike-specific TCR breadth and depth followed administration of two AZD1222 doses.

Pooled in the analysis were second doses at about 4 or about 12 weeks. Repertoires were generated with immunoSEQ multiplex PCR, while TCRdb's copy carries only in-frame clones and drops some. The sample includes 50,000 or so clones, around 91% seen only once; the top ten take roughly 5%. This clonotype was obtained from an adult who received the AZD1222 COVID-19 vaccine. V and J are TRBV4-2 and TRBJ1-4; 8 bases are shared with TRBD1. The material sequenced was peripheral blood, taken 28 days after the second AZD1222 dose. In DNA, the CDR3 is TGTGCCAGCAGCCAAGGACAGGGGCCTAACTTGAATGAAAAACTGTTTTTT. This sequence encodes CASSQGQGPNLNEKLFF.